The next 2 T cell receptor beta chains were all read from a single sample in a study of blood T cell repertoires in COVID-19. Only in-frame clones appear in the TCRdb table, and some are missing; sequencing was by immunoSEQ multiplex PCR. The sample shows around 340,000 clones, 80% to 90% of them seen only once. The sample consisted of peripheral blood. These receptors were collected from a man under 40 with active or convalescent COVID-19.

Here the CDR3 reads CASSALTSGSDEQFF. CDR3 nucleotides: TGTGCCAGCAGTGCCTTGACTAGCGGGAGCGATGAGCAGTTCTTC. The chain joins TRBV28 to TRBJ2-1, with 12 bases fitting TRBD2. The germline gives CDR1 MDHEN, CDR2 SYDVKM. V was pared by 5 bases and J by 8 bases, with 7 bases of the junction left unmatched. This CDR3 region has 15 residues.

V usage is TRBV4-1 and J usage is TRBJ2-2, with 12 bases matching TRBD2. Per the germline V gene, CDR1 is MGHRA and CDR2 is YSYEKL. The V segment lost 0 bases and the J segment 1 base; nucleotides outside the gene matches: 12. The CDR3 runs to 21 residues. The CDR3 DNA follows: TGCGCCAGCAGCCAAGATCCCGGACTAGCGGGGAGGAATTGGAACACCGGGGAGCTGTTTTTT. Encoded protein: CASSQDPGLAGRNWNTGELFF.